This passage covers 17 T cell receptor beta chains from one sample sequenced in a study of CD8 T cells in Susac syndrome. cDNA came from roughly 0.53 to 1 ug RNA primed by random hexamers. Using its own MiXCR run on the immunoSEQ multiplex PCR reads, TCRdb lists one record per CDR3 protein. The table includes over 150,000 distinct CDR3 sequences, roughly 94% detected once. The sequenced sample consisted of CD4+ T cells from PBMCs. These receptors were collected from a human donor with Susac syndrome.

This chain connects TRBV7-9 to TRBJ2-3; D remains unclear. Trimming stripped 5 bases from V and 0 bases from J, with 12 bases between. CDR3 length: 15 amino acids. CDR1 is SEHNR and CDR2 is FQNEAQ in the germline V gene (reference sequence). The CDR3 DNA reads TGTGCCAGCAGCCTACATGGCAGCAGCACAGATACGCAGTATTTT. It encodes CASSLHGSSTDTQYF.

This sequence joins TRBV19 and TRBJ2-7, with 7 bases matching TRBD2. Germline-derived CDR1 and CDR2 are LNHDA and SQIVND (reference sequence). Trimming at V came to 6 bases and at J to 0 bases, leaving 2 bases not matched to a gene. CDR3 length equals 13 residues. In DNA form, the CDR3 reads TGTGCCAGTAGCCAGCGGGACTCCTACGAGCAGTACTTC. Translating gives CASSQRDSYEQYF.

The chain carries TRBV20-1 and TRBJ2-5; tentatively, D is TRBD2 (6 bases). This CDR3 contains 14 residues. V shed 1 base and J shed 2 bases, with 11 bases lying between them. In germline, CDR1 is DFQATT, CDR2 SNEGSKA (reference sequence). The CDR3 here is CSARVLEGQETQYF. CDR3 sequence (DNA): TGCAGTGCTAGAGTTCTGGAGGGACAAGAGACCCAGTACTTC.

The V and J genes are TRBV5-1 and TRBJ2-1; D may correspond to TRBD1 or TRBD2 (5 bases each). Germline V gene sequence: CDR1 SGHRS, CDR2 YFSETQ. The V end was cut by 2 bases, the J end by 9 bases, with 15 bases between. CDR3 length: 14 amino acids. CDR3 sequence: CASSFLGERSEQFF. As DNA, the CDR3 is TGCGCCAGCAGCTTTTTGGGGGAAAGGAGTGAGCAGTTCTTC.

The rearrangement joins TRBV5-1 to TRBJ2-1; 14 bases line up with TRBD2. Germline lookup yields CDR1 SGHRS and CDR2 YFSETQ. This CDR3 has 14 amino acids. The J segment lost 10 bases and the V segment lost 4 bases, leaving 4 bases of the junction unmatched. CDR3 coding DNA: TGCGCCAGCAGCCAGGGACTAGCGGGGGCCGAGCAGTTCTTC. Residues: CASSQGLAGAEQFF.

The gene calls are TRBV28 and TRBJ2-5; 14 positions match TRBD2. V shed 3 bases and J 5 bases; nucleotides not matched to a gene: 8. This CDR3 has 17 residues. CDR1 is MDHEN, CDR2 SYDVKM, per germline. The CDR3 nucleotides are TGTGCCAGCAGTTTGTCAGGGACTAGCGGGAGTGGGGAGACCCAGTACTTC. It yields the protein CASSLSGTSGSGETQYF. The full variable domain, with the rest looked up from reference TRBV28 and TRBJ2-5, is DVKVTQSSRYLVKRTGEKVFLECVQDMDHENMFWYRQDPGLGLRLIYFSYDVKMKEKGDIPEGYSVSREKKERFSLILESASTNQTSMYLCASSLSGTSGSGETQYFGPGTRLLVL.

The rearrangement uses TRBV28 and TRBJ2-1; D remains ambiguous. Germline values: CDR1 MDHEN, CDR2 SYDVKM. This CDR3 spans 17 amino acids. Trimming took 2 bases from V and 5 from J, leaving 19 bases between them. This chain's CDR3 is CASSLTQTSVGDNEQFF. The CDR3 coding sequence is TGTGCCAGCAGTTTAACCCAAACATCTGTGGGTGACAATGAGCAGTTCTTC.

The chain uses TRBV20-1 and TRBJ2-5, with D maybe TRBD2 (7 bases). Germline lookup yields CDR1 DFQATT and CDR2 SNEGSKA (reference sequence). Trimming shortened V by 0 bases and J by 5 bases, and 16 bases separated the two germline ends. This CDR3 has 15 residues. The CDR3 nucleotides are TGCAGTGCTAGAGATGGGGCGGGGAGGGGGGAGACCCAGTACTTC. Encoded protein: CSARDGAGRGETQYF.

The chain links TRBV4-1 to TRBJ2-3; 10 bases map to TRBD2. The length of the CDR3 is 20 residues. V shed 4 bases, J shed 11 bases, and the junction held 27 bases outside the gene matches. Germline CDR1 is MGHRA and CDR2 is YSYEKL. The CDR3 nucleotides read TGCGCCAGCAGCCGCCTCCAGGGGGGGGTTAGCGGGGGGTCCCTCATCGAGCAGTATTTT. Its protein product is CASSRLQGGVSGGSLIEQYF.

The V gene is TRBV20-1, the J gene TRBJ2-5; 9 positions agree with TRBD2. Trimming took 0 bases from V and 1 from J; bases not matched to a gene: 3. The germline V gene has CDR1 DFQATT and CDR2 SNEGSKA (reference sequence). The CDR3 runs 15 residues. The chain's CDR3 is CSARDLLAGQETQYF. Written as DNA, the CDR3 is TGCAGTGCTAGAGATCTACTAGCGGGCCAAGAGACCCAGTACTTC.

V and J are TRBV29-1 and TRBJ2-2; D uncertain. The V end lost 5 bases, the J end lost 6 bases, and 10 bases lay between the germline ends. The CDR3 spans 12 residues. The germline gives CDR1 SQVTM, CDR2 ANQGSEA. This CDR3 reads CSVTGFSGELFF. In DNA form, the CDR3 reads TGCAGCGTTACGGGTTTTTCCGGGGAGCTGTTTTTT.

The J gene is TRBJ1-1, the V gene TRBV9, with D possibly matching TRBD1 (6 bases). Trimming stripped 4 bases from V and 4 bases from J, with 17 bases between. CDR3 size: 15 residues. Germline V gene data show CDR1 as SGDLS and CDR2 as YYNGEE. In DNA, the CDR3 is TGTGCCAGCAGCAGACTACAGGGCTGGGTCACTGAAGCTTTCTTT. Its protein is CASSRLQGWVTEAFF.

V usage is TRBV30 and J usage is TRBJ2-5; D might be TRBD2 (5 bases). The length of the CDR3 is 12 residues. V shed 3 bases and J shed 5 bases, with 10 bases lying between them. The germline V gene encodes CDR1 GTSNPN and CDR2 SVGIG (reference sequence). The CDR3 protein is CAWRDYGETQYF. In DNA, the CDR3 is TGTGCCTGGAGAGACTACGGGGAGACCCAGTACTTC. Supplemented by reference TRBV30 and TRBJ2-5, the full variable domain reads SQTIHQWPATLVQPVGSPLSLECTVEGTSNPNLYWYRQAAGRGLQLLFYSVGIGQISSEVPQNLSASRPQDRQFILSSKKLLLSDSGFYLCAWRDYGETQYFGPGTRLLVL.

DNA of the CDR3: TGTGCCAGCAGCCCCTCGAAGACTATTCCGAGCTCCTACAATGAGCAGTTCTTC. It encodes CASSPSKTIPSSYNEQFF. The J gene is TRBJ2-1, the V gene TRBV9; possible D gene TRBD2, 5 bases. The CDR3 totals 18 residues. Trimming took off 4 bases at V and 0 bases at J, with 20 bases between the two ends. Germline V lookup: CDR1 SGDLS, CDR2 YYNGEE. The whole variable domain, remainder taken from reference TRBV9 and TRBJ2-1, is DSGVTQTPKHLITATGQRVTLRCSPRSGDLSVYWYQQSLDQGLQFLIQYYNGEERAKGNILERFSAQQFPDLHSELNLSSLELGDSALYFCASSPSKTIPSSYNEQFFGPGTRLTVL.

The J gene is TRBJ1-2, the V gene TRBV4-3; no reliable D call. V was clipped by 4 bases and J by 7 bases, with 13 bases between them. The length of the CDR3 is 13 residues. Per the germline V gene, CDR1 is LGHNA and CDR2 is YSLEER. The CDR3 region is CASSRADSLGYTF. The CDR3 DNA reads as TGCGCCAGCAGCCGAGCCGATTCCCTTGGCTACACCTTC.

CDR3 coding DNA: TGTGCCAGCAGGCGAAGAAACACCATATATTTT. Translated, it gives CASRRRNTIYF. The chain joins TRBV9 to TRBJ1-3, with D hard to call. This CDR3 has 11 amino acids. Germline CDR1 SGDLS, CDR2 YYNGEE. V was pared by 5 bases and J by 5 bases, with 5 bases between.

A single count supports this clonotype. The chain carries TRBV9 and TRBJ2-3; TRBD2 matches at 10 bases. The CDR3 length is 16 residues. V shed 0 bases, J shed 7 bases, and the junction held 8 bases outside the gene matches. The germline V gene has CDR1 SGDLS and CDR2 YYNGEE. The CDR3 region has the DNA TGTGCCAGCAGCGTAGAGGGAGCGGGGGGGCGACATACGCAGTATTTT. Protein sequence: CASSVEGAGGRHTQYF. Supplemented by reference TRBV9 and TRBJ2-3, the full variable domain reads DSGVTQTPKHLITATGQRVTLRCSPRSGDLSVYWYQQSLDQGLQFLIQYYNGEERAKGNILERFSAQQFPDLHSELNLSSLELGDSALYFCASSVEGAGGRHTQYFGPGTRLTVL.